This T cell receptor (beta chain) was profiled in a study of blood T cell repertoires in COVID-19. Whole-study context: The United States, Italy and Spain provided the acute and convalescent COVID-19 samples.

Study processing details: Nucleated cell number was recorded as an estimate derived from reference gene primer amplification. Repertoires were generated with immunoSEQ multiplex PCR, while TCRdb's copy carries only in-frame clones and drops some. The V and J calls and the clone size are those of that table, but D and trimming were determined from the DNA. The table shows approximately 110,000 clones, with roughly 84% occurring only once. The CDR3 runs to 14 residues. Germline CDR1 MNHEY, CDR2 SMNVEV (reference sequence). V lost 4 bases and J lost 1; bases outside the gene matches: 3. Material for sequencing was peripheral blood. The rearrangement uses TRBV27 and TRBJ1-1; TRBD1 agrees at 7 bases. The source is a woman of 80 years or more with active or convalescent COVID-19. The CDR3 reads CASSSRTGNTEAFF. As DNA, the CDR3 is TGTGCCAGCAGTTCAAGGACAGGGAACACTGAAGCTTTCTTT.